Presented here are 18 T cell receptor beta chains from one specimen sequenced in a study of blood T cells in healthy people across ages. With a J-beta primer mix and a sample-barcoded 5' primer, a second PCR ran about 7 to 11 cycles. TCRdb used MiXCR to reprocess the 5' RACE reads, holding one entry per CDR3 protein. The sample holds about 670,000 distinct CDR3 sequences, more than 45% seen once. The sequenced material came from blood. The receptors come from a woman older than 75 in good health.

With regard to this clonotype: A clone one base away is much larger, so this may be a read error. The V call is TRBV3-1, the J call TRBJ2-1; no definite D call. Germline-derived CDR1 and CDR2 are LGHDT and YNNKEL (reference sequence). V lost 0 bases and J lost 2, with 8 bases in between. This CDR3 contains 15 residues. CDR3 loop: CASSQELQPYNEQFF. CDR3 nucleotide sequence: TGTGCCAGCAGCCAAGAGCTGCAGCCCTACAATGAGCAGTTCTTC.

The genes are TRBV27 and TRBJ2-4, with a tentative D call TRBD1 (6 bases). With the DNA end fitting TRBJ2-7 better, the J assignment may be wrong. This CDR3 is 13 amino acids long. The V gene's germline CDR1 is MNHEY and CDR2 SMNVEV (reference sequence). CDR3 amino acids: CASSPGAGPEQYF. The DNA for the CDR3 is TGTGCCAGCAGCCCAGGGGCAGGACCCGAGCAGTACTTC.

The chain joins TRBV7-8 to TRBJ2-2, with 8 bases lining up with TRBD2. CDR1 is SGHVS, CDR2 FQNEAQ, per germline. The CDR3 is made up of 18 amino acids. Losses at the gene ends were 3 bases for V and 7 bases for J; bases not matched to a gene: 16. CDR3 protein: CASSFSGRAGVGGGELFF. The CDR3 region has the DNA TGTGCCAGCAGCTTCTCGGGACGAGCGGGAGTGGGAGGCGGGGAGCTGTTTTTT.

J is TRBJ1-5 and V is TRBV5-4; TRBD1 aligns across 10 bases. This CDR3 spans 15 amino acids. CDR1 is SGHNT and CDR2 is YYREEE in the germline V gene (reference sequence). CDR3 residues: CAAHWDRGLNQPQHF. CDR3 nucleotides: TGTGCGGCACATTGGGACAGGGGTTTAAATCAGCCCCAGCATTTT.

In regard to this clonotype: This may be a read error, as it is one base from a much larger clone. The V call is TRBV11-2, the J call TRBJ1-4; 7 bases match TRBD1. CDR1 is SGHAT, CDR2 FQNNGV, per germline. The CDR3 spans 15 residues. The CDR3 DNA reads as TGTGCCAGCAGCTTAACGACAGGGATTAATGAACAACTGTTTTTT. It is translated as CASSLTTGINEQLFF.

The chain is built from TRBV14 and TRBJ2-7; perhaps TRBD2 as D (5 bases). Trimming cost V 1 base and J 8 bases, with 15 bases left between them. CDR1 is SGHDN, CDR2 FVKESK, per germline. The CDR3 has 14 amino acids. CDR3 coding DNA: TGTGCCAGCAGCCAAGTGTATGAGGGATCCCAGCAGTACTTC. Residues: CASSQVYEGSQQYF.

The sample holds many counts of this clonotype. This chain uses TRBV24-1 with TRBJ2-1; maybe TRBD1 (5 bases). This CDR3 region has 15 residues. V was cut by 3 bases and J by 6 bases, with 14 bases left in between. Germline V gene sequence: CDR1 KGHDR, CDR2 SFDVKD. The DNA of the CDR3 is TGTGCCACCAGTGATATGAGTCAGGGTGGCAATGAGCAGTTCTTC. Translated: CATSDMSQGGNEQFF.

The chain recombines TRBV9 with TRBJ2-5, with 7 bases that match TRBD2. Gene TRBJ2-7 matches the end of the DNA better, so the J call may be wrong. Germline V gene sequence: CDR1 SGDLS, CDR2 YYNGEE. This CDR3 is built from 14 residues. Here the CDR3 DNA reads TGTGCCAGCAGCGTAGACCCACTAGCGCGCGAGCAGTACTTC. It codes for CASSVDPLAREQYF.

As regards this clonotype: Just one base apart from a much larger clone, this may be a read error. The CDR3 is CAIRLLSNEQFF. The CDR3 DNA sequence: TGTGCCATCAGACTGCTCTCCAATGAGCAGTTCTTC. This sequence joins TRBV12-3 or TRBV12-4 and TRBJ2-1; no clear D. V lost 10 bases to trimming and J lost 6 bases, with 13 bases between them. CDR3 length: 12 amino acids.

CDR3 in DNA: TGTGCCAGCAGTACGGCAGGGGGAACTGAAGCTTTCTTT. The encoded protein is CASSTAGGTEAFF. The chain carries TRBV6-6 and TRBJ1-1; TRBD1 aligns across 7 bases. J lost 5 bases, V lost 5 bases, and 5 bases had no gene match. Per the germline V gene, CDR1 is MNHNY and CDR2 is SVGAGI (reference sequence). The CDR3 is 13 residues long.

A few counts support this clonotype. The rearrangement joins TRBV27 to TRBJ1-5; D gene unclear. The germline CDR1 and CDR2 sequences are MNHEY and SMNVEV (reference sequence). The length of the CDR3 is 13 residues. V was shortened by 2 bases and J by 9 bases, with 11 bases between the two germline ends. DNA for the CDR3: TGTGCCAGCAGTTTAATACCGAACGGGCCCCAGCATTTT. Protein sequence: CASSLIPNGPQHF.

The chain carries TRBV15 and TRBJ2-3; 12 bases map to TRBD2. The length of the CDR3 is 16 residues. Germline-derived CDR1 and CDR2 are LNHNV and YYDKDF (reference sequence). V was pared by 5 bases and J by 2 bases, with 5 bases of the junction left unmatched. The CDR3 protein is CATSGLAGLATDTQYF. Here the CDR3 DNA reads TGTGCCACCAGCGGACTAGCGGGGTTGGCCACAGATACGCAGTATTTT.

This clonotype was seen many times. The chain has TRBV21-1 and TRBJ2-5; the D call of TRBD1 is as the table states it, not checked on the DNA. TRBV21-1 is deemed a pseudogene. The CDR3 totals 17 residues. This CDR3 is CASSDRQGAFIVVTQYF. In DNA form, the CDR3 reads TGTGCCAGCAGCGACCGACAGGGGGCGTTTATAGTGGTGACCCAGTACTTC.

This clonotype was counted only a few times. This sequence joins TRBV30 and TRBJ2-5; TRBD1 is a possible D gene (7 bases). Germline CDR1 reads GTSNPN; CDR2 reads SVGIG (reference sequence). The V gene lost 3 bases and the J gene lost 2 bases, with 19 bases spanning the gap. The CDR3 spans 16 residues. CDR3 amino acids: CAWRLSNRGGQETQYF. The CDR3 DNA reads TGTGCCTGGAGGCTCTCCAACAGGGGAGGTCAAGAGACCCAGTACTTC.

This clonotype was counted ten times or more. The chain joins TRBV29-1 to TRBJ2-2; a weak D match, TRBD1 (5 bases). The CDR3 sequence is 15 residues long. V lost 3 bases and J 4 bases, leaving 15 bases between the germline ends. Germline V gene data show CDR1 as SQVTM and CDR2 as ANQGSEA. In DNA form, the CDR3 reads TGCAGCGTTGACAGCCCTCCAGGGTCCACCGGGGAGCTGTTTTTT. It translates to CSVDSPPGSTGELFF.

CDR3 sequence reads: CAINRTGNSQHF. The CDR3, as DNA: TGTGCCATCAACCGCACAGGGAACAGTCAGCATTTT. The chain carries TRBV10-3 and TRBJ1-5; D is perhaps TRBD1 (6 bases). V was pared by 7 bases and J by 13 bases, with 17 bases between. The CDR3 totals 12 residues. Germline-derived CDR1 and CDR2 are ENHRY and SYGVKD.

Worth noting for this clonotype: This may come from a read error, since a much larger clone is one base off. The CDR3 loop is CAARGDAQYF. The CDR3 coding sequence is TGTGCCGCCAGGGGGGATGCGCAGTATTTT. The rearrangement links TRBV10-3 to TRBJ2-3; D may be TRBD1 (7 bases). The length of the CDR3 is 10 residues. V shed 11 bases and J shed 10 bases, with 13 bases lying between them. The V gene's germline CDR1 is ENHRY and CDR2 SYGVKD.

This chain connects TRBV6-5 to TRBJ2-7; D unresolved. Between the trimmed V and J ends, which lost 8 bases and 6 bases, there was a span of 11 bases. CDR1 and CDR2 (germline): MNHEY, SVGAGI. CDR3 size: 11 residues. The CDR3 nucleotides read TGTGCCAGCGGTTCTAGAGCCGAGCAGTACTTC. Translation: CASGSRAEQYF.